The following is a T cell receptor (beta chain) sequence with its context. The germline V gene encodes CDR1 SGHRS and CDR2 YFSETQ. V was pared by 4 bases and J by 0 bases, with 11 bases between. The CDR3 spans 15 residues. TCRdb keeps only in-frame clones here, not all; method: immunoSEQ multiplex PCR. The data show some 67,000 clones, about 91% seen once. This sample is part of a study of T cell changes during pregnancy in multiple sclerosis. The specimen comprised peripheral blood, sampled after pregnancy. This rearrangement joins TRBV5-1 to TRBJ2-1; TRBD2 is a possible D gene (5 bases). The sequence was collected from a female donor with multiple sclerosis, enrolled in a pregnancy study. CDR3 sequence (DNA): TGCGCCAGCAGCGGCGGGTGGAGCTCCTACAATGAGCAGTTCTTC. Amino acids: CASSGGWSSYNEQFF. The variable domain in full, with the rest retrieved from reference TRBV5-1 and TRBJ2-1, is KAGVTQTPRYLIKTRGQQVTLSCSPISGHRSVSWYQQTPGQGLQFLFEYFSETQRNKGNFPGRFSGRQFSNSRSEMNVSTLELGDSALYLCASSGGWSSYNEQFFGPGTRLTVL.